Presented here are 4 T cell receptor beta chains from one specimen sequenced in a study of cytomegalovirus exposure and HLA in healthy donors. PCR was performed using 60 Vbeta and 13 Jbeta primers. Repertoires were generated with immunoSEQ multiplex PCR, while TCRdb's copy carries only in-frame clones and drops some. The sample has tens of thousands of clones; approximately 80% are singletons. The sequencing input was PBMCs. These receptor sequences come from a man under 40 in good health and CMV-seronegative.

CDR3 DNA sequence: TGTGCCAGCAGGTCCGACGGGGGTACGGCGGGTCGATATGGCTACACCTTC. Encoded protein: CASRSDGGTAGRYGYTF. The J gene is TRBJ1-2, the V gene TRBV28, with D possibly TRBD1 on 5 matching bases. V was trimmed by 6 bases and J by 5 bases, leaving 25 bases between them. The CDR3 runs 17 residues. CDR1 is MDHEN and CDR2 is SYDVKM in the germline V gene.

The chain couples TRBV6-6 to TRBJ1-5; maybe TRBD1 (5 bases). The CDR3 is 14 amino acids. In germline, CDR1 is MNHNY, CDR2 SVGAGI (reference sequence). Trimming cost V 5 bases and J 2 bases, with 10 bases left between them. In nucleotides, the CDR3 is TGTGCCAGCAGTGGATCACAGGGCAATCAGCCCCAGCATTTT. This gives the protein CASSGSQGNQPQHF.

This rearrangement joins TRBV5-4 to TRBJ2-5; 7 bases fit TRBD2. Trimming took 1 base from V and 3 from J; bases not matched to a gene: 6. This CDR3 is 15 amino acids long. Germline-derived CDR1 and CDR2 are SGHNT and YYREEE (reference sequence). The chain's CDR3 is CASSLKAGVKETQYF. CDR3 nucleotide sequence: TGTGCCAGCAGCTTGAAGGCGGGGGTCAAAGAGACCCAGTACTTC.

This sequence joins TRBV28 and TRBJ1-5; 9 positions match TRBD1. After removal of 5 bases from V and 4 bases from J, the junction contained 6 bases not matched to a gene. Germline V gives CDR1 MDHEN, CDR2 SYDVKM. This CDR3 has 15 amino acids. CDR3 sequence: CASSTGGSLNQPQHF. The CDR3 DNA follows: TGTGCCAGCAGTACAGGGGGCTCGCTTAATCAGCCCCAGCATTTT.